This passage covers 26 T cell receptor beta chains from one sample sequenced in a study of spatial heterogeneity in lung cancer. Regarding time point: sample taken at primary tumor resection. TCRdb recomputed calls from the 5' RACE reads with MiXCR, one row per CDR3 protein. There are about 39,000 distinct CDR3 sequences in the sample; approximately 3% occur only once, and under 40% lies in the top ten. The sample was normal lung tissue next to the tumor, taken at surgery. Every receptor here comes from a male donor with early-stage non-small cell lung cancer.

The sample holds many counts of this clonotype. The chain joins TRBV2 to TRBJ2-3; D tentatively reads TRBD1 or TRBD2 (5 bases each). Trimming took 7 bases from V and 0 from J, leaving 14 bases between them. CDR1 SNHLY and CDR2 FYNNEI come from the germline V gene. This CDR3 contains 15 residues. CDR3 bases: TGTGCCAGCACGAGGGGCTCCTATAGCACAGATACGCAGTATTTT. Translated, it gives CASTRGSYSTDTQYF.

This clonotype has a count of ten or more. The rearrangement links TRBV20-1 to TRBJ2-7; 7 bases line up with TRBD2. The CDR3 runs 14 residues. Per the germline V gene, CDR1 is DFQATT and CDR2 is SNEGSKA (reference sequence). With 4 bases clipped from V and 0 bases from J, the junction kept 6 bases outside the gene matches. The CDR3, as DNA: TGCAGTGCTACGGAGCGGGGCATCTCCTACGAGCAGTACTTC. This sequence encodes CSATERGISYEQYF.

This clonotype was observed many times. The J gene is TRBJ2-3, the V gene TRBV29-1; D perhaps matches TRBD1 (6 bases). Germline lookup yields CDR1 SQVTM and CDR2 ANQGSEA. V lost 2 bases, J lost 1 base, and 19 bases lay in between. This CDR3 contains 17 residues. The CDR3 DNA follows: TGCAGCGTTGAAACCACCCCGGACAGCCCGGGCACAGATACGCAGTATTTT. Its protein is CSVETTPDSPGTDTQYF.

In its sample, this clonotype was seen many times. The genes are TRBV9 and TRBJ2-2, with 7 bases identical to TRBD2. CDR1 is SGDLS and CDR2 is YYNGEE in the germline V gene. The CDR3 spans 16 residues. Trimming at V came to 2 bases and at J to 0 bases, leaving 4 bases not matched to a gene. CDR3 DNA sequence: TGTGCCAGCAGCGTCCGCGGGGGATCGAACACCGGGGAGCTGTTTTTT. Its translation: CASSVRGGSNTGELFF.

Ten or more counts support this clonotype. The J gene is TRBJ2-3, the V gene TRBV5-1; D not resolved. Deletions cut 1 base from V and 2 bases from J, with 14 bases between. Germline CDR1 and CDR2: SGHRS and YFSETQ. CDR3 length: 16 residues. Here the CDR3 DNA reads TGCGCCAGCAGCTTGCTGGGATCGGCGAACACAGATACGCAGTATTTT. This gives the protein CASSLLGSANTDTQYF.

The table lists this clonotype with many counts. The chain carries TRBV5-6 and TRBJ2-1; TRBD1 agrees at 7 bases. The CDR3 runs 15 residues. The germline V gene has CDR1 SGHDT and CDR2 YYEEEE. V shed 4 bases and J 7 bases; nucleotides not matched to a gene: 11. CDR3 DNA sequence: TGTGCCAGCAGCAACCGGGACAGCCGCCGGAATGAGCAGTTCTTC. As protein: CASSNRDSRRNEQFF.

This clonotype was recorded a few times. The CDR3 DNA follows: TGTGCCAGCAGAGGGGACTATGCCTATGGCTACACCTTC. Amino acids: CASRGDYAYGYTF. The chain links TRBV2 to TRBJ1-2; a possible D gene is TRBD1 (5 bases). CDR3 length: 13 amino acids. Trimming shortened V by 6 bases and J by 4 bases, and 12 bases separated the two germline ends. CDR1 is SNHLY, CDR2 FYNNEI, per germline.

This clonotype was seen ten or more times. The V gene is TRBV5-1, the J gene TRBJ1-1; unclear D gene. Trimming removed 1 base at V and 0 bases at J, with 10 bases between. The CDR3 sequence is 15 residues long. Germline assignment: CDR1 SGHRS and CDR2 YFSETQ. Here the CDR3 reads CASSLFGTMNTEAFF. For the CDR3, the DNA is TGCGCCAGCAGCTTGTTCGGAACAATGAACACTGAAGCTTTCTTT. The variable domain in full, with the rest retrieved from reference TRBV5-1 and TRBJ1-1, is KAGVTQTPRYLIKTRGQQVTLSCSPISGHRSVSWYQQTPGQGLQFLFEYFSETQRNKGNFPGRFSGRQFSNSRSEMNVSTLELGDSALYLCASSLFGTMNTEAFFGQGTRLTVV.

The sample holds many counts of this clonotype. This chain joins TRBV20-1 and TRBJ2-6; D remains ambiguous. Germline lookup yields CDR1 DFQATT and CDR2 SNEGSKA (reference sequence). The CDR3 runs to 15 residues. V was trimmed by 2 bases and J by 0 bases, leaving 8 bases between them. CDR3 region: CSARKLGSGANVLTF. CDR3 sequence (DNA): TGCAGTGCTAGAAAGCTGGGCTCTGGGGCCAACGTCCTGACTTTC.

This clonotype was counted only a few times. This chain connects TRBV12-3 or TRBV12-4 to TRBJ2-2; no reliable D call. Trimming removed 4 bases at V and 6 bases at J, with 9 bases between. The CDR3 is made up of 13 amino acids. CDR3 in amino acids: CASSSLSPGELFF. The CDR3 DNA follows: TGTGCCAGCAGTTCCCTTAGCCCCGGGGAGCTGTTTTTT.

This clonotype appeared many times. The rearrangement uses TRBV12-3 or TRBV12-4 and TRBJ2-6; 8 positions match TRBD1. CDR3 size: 17 residues. After removal of 3 bases from V and 0 bases from J, the junction contained 4 bases not matched to a gene. CDR3 sequence (DNA): TGTGCCAGCAGTTTGGGACAGGTCCGCTCTGGGGCCAACGTCCTGACTTTC. Amino acid sequence: CASSLGQVRSGANVLTF.

At least ten counts were recorded for this clonotype. This chain uses TRBV6-5 with TRBJ2-7, with D unclear. In germline, CDR1 is MNHEY, CDR2 SVGAGI. This CDR3 is built from 11 residues. V lost 8 bases, J lost 5 bases, and 10 bases lay in between. For the CDR3, the DNA is TGTGCCAGCGGTCAGCGTCACGAGCAGTACTTC. It translates to CASGQRHEQYF.

This clonotype was detected many times. The chain recombines TRBV28 with TRBJ2-3; 7 positions match TRBD2. Germline CDR1 reads MDHEN; CDR2 reads SYDVKM. The CDR3 runs to 15 residues. The CDR3 here is CASMGAGETTDTQYF. The CDR3 region has the DNA TGTGCTTCTATGGGTGCGGGAGAGACAACAGATACGCAGTATTTT.

Ten or more counts support this clonotype. The chain couples TRBV5-1 to TRBJ1-5, with 7 bases lining up with TRBD1. Per germline, CDR1 SGHRS and CDR2 YFSETQ. With V trimmed by 0 bases and J by 5 bases, 2 bases remained unmatched. This CDR3 comprises 14 residues. This chain's CDR3 is CASSLDRGDQPQHF. The CDR3 nucleotides read TGCGCCAGCAGCTTGGACAGGGGCGATCAGCCCCAGCATTTT.

This clonotype showed up many times. The gene calls are TRBV20-1 and TRBJ1-6; D is undetermined. V shed 3 bases and J shed 0 bases, with 6 bases lying between them. CDR1 and CDR2 (germline): DFQATT, SNEGSKA (reference sequence). The CDR3 has 14 amino acids. CDR3 DNA: TGCAGTGCTAGGCGGGGCTCCTATAATTCACCCCTCCACTTT. It translates to CSARRGSYNSPLHF.

This clonotype was seen many times. CDR3 DNA: TGTGCCACCAGTGTGGGGGGCGAGGAGTCAGATACGCAGTATTTT. This encodes CATSVGGEESDTQYF. V usage is TRBV24-1 and J usage is TRBJ2-3; D assignment may be TRBD1 or TRBD2 (6 bases each). The CDR3 covers 15 residues. With 5 bases removed from V and 4 bases from J, the gap between germline ends came to 15 bases. Looked up from germline, CDR1 is KGHDR and CDR2 is SFDVKD.

There are many counts of this clonotype. This rearrangement joins TRBV12-3 or TRBV12-4 to TRBJ2-2, with D perhaps matching TRBD1 (6 bases). This CDR3 has 12 amino acids. The V and J ends lost 7 bases and 7 bases respectively, with 10 bases between them. The CDR3 protein is CASNKGVGELFF. CDR3 in DNA: TGTGCCAGCAATAAGGGGGTCGGGGAGCTGTTTTTT.

This clonotype has only a few counts. This chain joins TRBV5-1 and TRBJ1-1; weak D call: TRBD1 (6 bases). Germline V gene lookup returns CDR1 SGHRS and CDR2 YFSETQ. The CDR3 covers 14 residues. Trimming left V 0 bases short and J 5 bases short, with 11 bases between. The CDR3 loop reads CASSLGQDRTEAFF. As DNA, the CDR3 is TGCGCCAGCAGCTTGGGACAGGATCGGACTGAAGCTTTCTTT.

Ten or more counts support this clonotype. The chain uses TRBV28 and TRBJ1-2; no clear D. V shed 4 bases and J shed 2 bases, with 11 bases lying between them. Germline V gene sequence: CDR1 MDHEN, CDR2 SYDVKM. This CDR3 has 14 residues. The CDR3 here is CASSSGNQNYGYTF. The CDR3 bases are TGTGCCAGCAGTTCGGGTAACCAAAACTATGGCTACACCTTC.

The chain employs TRBV7-9 and TRBJ2-2; D is ambiguous. The CDR3 sequence is 14 residues long. Germline CDR1 is SEHNR and CDR2 is FQNEAQ (reference sequence). Trimming shortened V by 1 base and J by 6 bases, and 9 bases separated the two germline ends. The CDR3 nucleotides are TGTGCCAGCAGCTTAGTTCCGTCCGCCGGGGAGCTGTTTTTT. It codes for CASSLVPSAGELFF.

V and J are TRBV2 and TRBJ1-2; no reliable D call. The CDR3 sequence is 15 residues long. V was pared by 3 bases and J by 4 bases, with 15 bases between. Germline lookup yields CDR1 SNHLY and CDR2 FYNNEI. The CDR3 sequence is CASSDWVGSIYGYTF. The CDR3 coding sequence is TGTGCCAGCAGTGATTGGGTAGGATCGATCTATGGCTACACCTTC.

This clonotype showed up many times. The chain employs TRBV5-1 and TRBJ2-7, with D tentatively TRBD1 (6 bases). Trimming left V 9 bases short and J 1 base short, with 14 bases between. Germline V gene sequence: CDR1 SGHRS, CDR2 YFSETQ. The CDR3 totals 13 residues. CDR3 sequence reads: CATSPGQSYEQYF. DNA for the CDR3: TGCGCCACCTCGCCCGGACAGTCCTACGAGCAGTACTTC.

This clonotype has ten or more counts. This CDR3 reads CASSLSGGPTVDEQFF. As DNA, the CDR3 is TGCGCCAGCAGCTTAAGCGGGGGCCCAACTGTCGATGAGCAGTTCTTC. The chain combines TRBV5-1 with TRBJ2-1; TRBD2 matches 8 bases. Trimming took 2 bases from V and 8 from J; bases not matched to a gene: 12. The length of the CDR3 is 16 residues. Germline CDR1 reads SGHRS; CDR2 reads YFSETQ.

The chain combines TRBV12-3 or TRBV12-4 with TRBJ2-6, with D unresolved. This CDR3 is built from 14 residues. The V end was cut by 5 bases, the J end by 1 base, with 6 bases between. CDR3 nucleotide sequence: TGTGCCAGCAGTCAAGGGTCTGGGGCCAACGTCCTGACTTTC. This codes for CASSQGSGANVLTF.

The rearrangement joins TRBV2 to TRBJ1-6; no reliable D call. V was trimmed by 6 bases and J by 9 bases, leaving 12 bases between them. Germline CDR1 reads SNHLY; CDR2 reads FYNNEI. This CDR3 contains 13 residues. As DNA, the CDR3 is TGTGCCAGCAGCGGAGAAGGCCGTTCACCCCTCCACTTT. Translation: CASSGEGRSPLHF.

This clonotype was recorded at least ten times. The J gene is TRBJ2-1, the V gene TRBV27; perhaps TRBD2 as D (6 bases). Per germline, CDR1 MNHEY and CDR2 SMNVEV (reference sequence). The V gene lost 6 bases and the J gene lost 7 bases, with 10 bases spanning the gap. The CDR3 is 12 amino acids. The CDR3 loop reads CASREGHNEQFF. The CDR3 DNA is TGTGCCAGCAGGGAGGGGCATAATGAGCAGTTCTTC.